These 26 T cell receptor beta chains share one sample of origin, sequenced in a study of cytomegalovirus exposure and HLA in healthy donors. The PCR had 60 Vbeta and 13 Jbeta primers. The assay was immunoSEQ multiplex PCR, and TCRdb's table has in-frame clones only and misses some. Of roughly 120,000 clones in the sample, 50% to 65% were seen once. Specimen: PBMCs. These receptors all come from a middle-aged man in good health and CMV-seropositive.

The chain is built from TRBV27 and TRBJ1-2; 9 bases line up with TRBD1. J was trimmed by 11 bases and V by 7 bases; bases with no gene match: 8. CDR3 size: 12 residues. Germline lookup yields CDR1 MNHEY and CDR2 SMNVEV (reference sequence). CDR3 nucleotides: TGTGCCAGCACCGGGACAGGGTTAAGATACACCTTC. Its protein product is CASTGTGLRYTF.

This clone showed up just a few times. The sample holds other DNA sequences that translate to the same CDR3. The chain couples TRBV7-2 to TRBJ1-1, with D perhaps matching TRBD1 (5 bases). Trimming took off 5 bases at V and 2 bases at J, with 9 bases between the two ends. The V gene's germline CDR1 is SGHTA and CDR2 FQGNSA. The CDR3 loop spans 13 amino acids. For the CDR3, the DNA is TGTGCCAGCAGCCGTGACAGAAACACTGAAGCTTTCTTT. Its translation: CASSRDRNTEAFF.

V and J are TRBV4-2 and TRBJ2-7, with D possibly being TRBD2 (6 bases). The ends were cut back, 4 bases at V and 7 bases at J, with 11 bases in the middle. CDR3 length: 12 amino acids. In germline, CDR1 is LGHNA, CDR2 YNFKEQ. CDR3 nucleotide sequence: TGTGCCAGCAGCCTAGTTCGGGGGGAGCAGTACTTC. Protein product: CASSLVRGEQYF.

The V and J genes are TRBV5-6 and TRBJ2-5, with TRBD2 matching 7 bases. The germline V gene has CDR1 SGHDT and CDR2 YYEEEE. After removal of 0 bases from V and 4 bases from J, the junction contained 6 bases not matched to a gene. This CDR3 spans 15 amino acids. The CDR3 loop is CASSLGEGPGETQYF. CDR3 in DNA: TGTGCCAGCAGCTTGGGGGAGGGGCCAGGAGAGACCCAGTACTTC.

The chain uses TRBV28 and TRBJ1-4, with D uncertain. V was cut by 11 bases and J by 5 bases, with 18 bases left in between. Germline CDR1 reads MDHEN; CDR2 reads SYDVKM. The CDR3 spans 14 residues. CDR3 protein: CAGSPLGSNEKLFF. The CDR3, as DNA: TGTGCCGGCTCGCCTCTAGGCAGCAATGAAAAACTGTTTTTT.

The chain combines TRBV18 with TRBJ1-2, with 8 bases lining up with TRBD1. The length of the CDR3 is 18 residues. Germline-derived CDR1 and CDR2 are KGHSH and LQKENI. The J segment lost 0 bases and the V segment lost 4 bases, leaving 13 bases of the junction unmatched. CDR3 bases: TGTGCCAGCTCACTTTCCGGGACAGGCATCCTTTCTAACTATGGCTACACCTTC. Translation gives CASSLSGTGILSNYGYTF. The full variable domain, with the rest looked up from reference TRBV18 and TRBJ1-2, is NAGVMQNPRHLVRRRGQEARLRCSPMKGHSHVYWYRQLPEEGLKFMVYLQKENIIDESGMPKERFSAEFPKEGPSILRIQQVVRGDSAAYFCASSLSGTGILSNYGYTFGSGTRLTVV.

Worth noting for this clone: Sequence at one end of the junction differs from germline and may be a read error. This rearrangement joins TRBV18 to TRBJ1-4, with D perhaps TRBD1 (6 bases). The V gene's germline CDR1 is KGHSH and CDR2 LQKENI. The CDR3 totals 16 residues. Here the CDR3 reads CASSPPGGQYNEKLSF. The DNA of the CDR3 is TGTGCCAGCTCACCACCTGGAGGACAGTATAATGAAAAACTGTCTTTT.

The chain joins TRBV14 to TRBJ2-3, with no clear D. CDR3 length equals 13 residues. V lost 0 bases, J lost 2 bases, and 3 bases lay in between. The V gene's germline CDR1 is SGHDN and CDR2 FVKESK. Here the CDR3 reads CASSQDLTDTQYF. The CDR3 DNA sequence: TGTGCCAGCAGCCAAGACCTCACAGATACGCAGTATTTT.

This sequence joins TRBV5-4 and TRBJ1-2; D is unclear. CDR1 and CDR2 from the germline V gene are SGHNT and YYREEE (reference sequence). CDR3 length equals 13 residues. V was clipped by 4 bases and J by 6 bases, with 13 bases between them. DNA for the CDR3: TGTGCCAGCAGCCCCCTTTTGGCTCATGGCTACACCTTC. Protein sequence: CASSPLLAHGYTF. The whole variable domain, remainder taken from reference TRBV5-4 and TRBJ1-2, is ETGVTQSPTHLIKTRGQQVTLRCSSQSGHNTVSWYQQALGQGPQFIFQYYREEENGRGNFPPRFSGLQFPNYSSELNVNALELDDSALYLCASSPLLAHGYTFGSGTRLTVV.

The chain couples TRBV5-8 to TRBJ2-1, with a weak D call TRBD1 (6 bases). CDR1 is SGHTS, CDR2 YDEGEE, per germline. Trimming left V 2 bases short and J 0 bases short, with 15 bases between. The CDR3 has 17 amino acids. The CDR3 region is CASSFGGSEGSYNEQFF. In DNA form, the CDR3 reads TGTGCCAGCAGCTTTGGGGGCTCCGAGGGCTCCTACAATGAGCAGTTCTTC.

In its sample, this clone was seen a few times. V is TRBV27 and J is TRBJ1-4, with no clear D. CDR1 and CDR2 (germline): MNHEY, SMNVEV (reference sequence). The CDR3 is 12 residues long. V was trimmed by 5 bases and J by 7 bases, leaving 8 bases between them. CDR3 nucleotides: TGTGCCAGCAGTGGTCCCGGTGAAAAACTGTTTTTT. Protein product: CASSGPGEKLFF.

The CDR3 DNA sequence: TGCGCCAGCAGCCAAGATCAATTGAAGCGGGAGGGCCTTAAATCTAGCACAGATACGCAGTATTTT. It encodes CASSQDQLKREGLKSSTDTQYF. The rearrangement links TRBV4-1 to TRBJ2-3; 10 bases are a match to TRBD2. The CDR3 is 22 amino acids. V lost 0 bases and J lost 0; bases outside the gene matches: 18. Germline V gene data show CDR1 as MGHRA and CDR2 as YSYEKL.

Comments on this clone: With a far larger clone one base away, a read error is the likely cause. The genes are TRBV2 and TRBJ2-2; TRBD1 matches 10 bases. CDR3 size: 16 residues. The germline gives CDR1 SNHLY, CDR2 FYNNEI. The CDR3 loop reads CASTWTGGLNTAELFF. The CDR3 coding sequence is TGTGCCAGCACCTGGACAGGGGGGCTGAACACCGCGGAGCTGTTTTTT.

The genes are TRBV5-4 and TRBJ2-7, with D unclear. This CDR3 region has 14 residues. CDR1 SGHNT and CDR2 YYREEE come from the germline V gene (reference sequence). The V and J ends lost 0 bases and 2 bases respectively, with 9 bases between them. The CDR3 nucleotides read TGTGCCAGCAGCTTGGCAGGAATTGCCTACGAGCAGTACTTC. This gives the protein CASSLAGIAYEQYF.

The chain employs TRBV4-2 and TRBJ1-6, with 10 bases matching TRBD1. CDR1 is LGHNA, CDR2 YNFKEQ, per germline. With 1 base clipped from V and 10 bases from J, the junction kept 7 bases outside the gene matches. The CDR3 length is 16 residues. CDR3 nucleotides: TGTGCCAGCAGCCAAGTGGGACAGGGGATAGGCTCACCCCTCCACTTT. Its translation: CASSQVGQGIGSPLHF.

The chain has TRBV11-2 and TRBJ1-1, with D perhaps TRBD1 (5 bases). Between the trimmed V and J ends, which lost 1 base and 7 bases, there was a span of 13 bases. This CDR3 has 14 residues. Looked up from germline, CDR1 is SGHAT and CDR2 is FQNNGV. In DNA, the CDR3 is TGTGCCAGCAGCTTAGGTCGGACACCTCTTGAAGCTTTCTTT. The encoded protein is CASSLGRTPLEAFF.

This clone was detected only a few times. This chain joins TRBV4-1 and TRBJ2-5; 7 bases agree with TRBD2. The CDR3 consists of 15 residues. Trimming took 2 bases from V and 3 from J; bases not matched to a gene: 6. Germline CDR1 and CDR2: MGHRA and YSYEKL. Written as DNA, the CDR3 is TGCGCCAGCAGCCAAACGACTAGCAGGGAAGAGACCCAGTACTTC. Encoded protein: CASSQTTSREETQYF.

The rearrangement links TRBV5-6 to TRBJ2-3; no clear D gene. V lost 2 bases and J 2 bases, leaving 9 bases between the germline ends. The CDR3 sequence is 14 residues long. CDR1 is SGHDT, CDR2 YYEEEE, per germline. The CDR3 region has the DNA TGTGCCAGCAGCTTAGTACAGCTCACAGATACGCAGTATTTT. This translates into CASSLVQLTDTQYF.

The V call is TRBV30, the J call TRBJ2-5; 10 nucleotides align to TRBD2. Judging by the DNA end, TRBJ2-7 fits better; the J call may be wrong. Per the germline V gene, CDR1 is GTSNPN and CDR2 is SVGIG (reference sequence). The CDR3 is 14 residues long. The CDR3 sequence is CAWIAGAGGYEQYF. Here the CDR3 DNA reads TGTGCCTGGATCGCGGGAGCGGGAGGGTACGAGCAGTACTTC.

CDR3 amino acids: CASSGGGANTEAFF. The CDR3 coding sequence is TGTGCCAGTAGCGGGGGAGGGGCGAACACTGAAGCTTTCTTT. The rearrangement links TRBV19 to TRBJ1-1, with a weak D call TRBD1 (5 bases). Germline V gene data show CDR1 as LNHDA and CDR2 as SQIVND (reference sequence). Trimming shortened V by 6 bases and J by 1 base, and 12 bases separated the two germline ends. There are 14 residues in the CDR3.

This clone appeared a few times. The chain recombines TRBV5-4 with TRBJ2-6; maybe TRBD2 (6 bases). V lost 4 bases, J lost 0 bases, and 8 bases lay in between. This CDR3 has 15 residues. Germline V gene data show CDR1 as SGHNT and CDR2 as YYREEE (reference sequence). The CDR3: CASSVGGSGANVLTF. CDR3 bases: TGTGCCAGCAGCGTCGGGGGCTCTGGGGCCAACGTCCTGACTTTC. The complete variable domain, with remaining parts taken from reference TRBV5-4 and TRBJ2-6, reads ETGVTQSPTHLIKTRGQQVTLRCSSQSGHNTVSWYQQALGQGPQFIFQYYREEENGRGNFPPRFSGLQFPNYSSELNVNALELDDSALYLCASSVGGSGANVLTFGAGSRLTVL.

The chain combines TRBV19 with TRBJ2-7; 11 positions match TRBD2. V trimming: 6 bases; J trimming: 0 bases; junction bases outside the gene matches: 4. This CDR3 has 15 amino acids. CDR1 is LNHDA and CDR2 is SQIVND in the germline V gene (reference sequence). CDR3 region: CASRMGLAASYEQYF. The CDR3 region has the DNA TGTGCCAGTAGGATGGGACTAGCGGCCTCCTACGAGCAGTACTTC.

The chain joins TRBV2 to TRBJ2-7, with D possibly being TRBD2 (5 bases). The germline V gene has CDR1 SNHLY and CDR2 FYNNEI. The germline V and J ends were trimmed by 2 bases and 6 bases, with 8 bases remaining between them. The CDR3 runs to 12 residues. CDR3 sequence: CASSEIAGEQYF. CDR3 nucleotides: TGTGCCAGCAGTGAAATCGCGGGCGAGCAGTACTTC.

This chain links TRBV2 with TRBJ1-6, with D perhaps TRBD1 (5 bases). V was trimmed by 2 bases and J by 8 bases, leaving 13 bases between them. The CDR3 has 15 amino acids. The germline gives CDR1 SNHLY, CDR2 FYNNEI. CDR3 sequence: CASSETRTGDSPLHF. The DNA of the CDR3 is TGTGCCAGCAGTGAAACGCGGACGGGGGATTCACCCCTCCACTTT.

This clone was picked up a small number of times. CDR3 loop: CASSRITGANTEAFF. In DNA, the CDR3 is TGTGCCAGCAGCCGAATAACAGGTGCGAACACTGAAGCTTTCTTT. The chain is built from TRBV28 and TRBJ1-1; possible D gene TRBD1, 5 bases. Per germline, CDR1 MDHEN and CDR2 SYDVKM. V lost 6 bases and J lost 1, with 15 bases in between. This CDR3 has 15 amino acids.

This clone was detected a few times. The V gene is TRBV2, the J gene TRBJ1-1, with no clear D. The germline CDR1 and CDR2 sequences are SNHLY and FYNNEI. This CDR3 has 12 amino acids. V lost 4 bases and J lost 8, with 11 bases in between. CDR3 DNA: TGTGCCAGCAGTGGAATTACGGAGGAAGCTTTCTTT. It translates to CASSGITEEAFF.